The clone carrying this TCR beta chain was recorded many times. Germline trimming cut 1 base from V and 3 bases from J; bases unmatched to any gene: 6. This CDR3 region has 15 residues. Per germline, CDR1 MDHEN and CDR2 SYDVKM. These data are taken from a study of regulatory T cells in long-lasting Graves disease. Arm-PCR of CDR3 regions and iRepertoire HTBI primers were used to build TCR beta libraries. TCRdb re-analysed the multiplex PCR reads in MiXCR, keeping a single row per CDR3 protein. This table holds 320,000 or so distinct CDR3 sequences, approximately 20% found once. Sample time point: newly diagnosed GD, antithyroid drugs for less than 3 months. The authors made the TCR library using RNA they extracted from PBMCs.

The rearrangement links TRBV28 to TRBJ2-7; 7 nucleotides align to TRBD1. The specimen was peripheral blood mononuclear cells (PBMCs), collected at new diagnosis, from a patient treated with antithyroid drugs. This clonotype was obtained from a female donor with Graves disease. The DNA of the CDR3 is TGTGCCAGCAGTTTATTGGGACAGAAAATCTACGAGCAGTACTTC. Translation: CASSLLGQKIYEQYF.